The TCR beta chain described here comes from a study of cytomegalovirus exposure and HLA in healthy donors. PCR employed 60 Vbeta and 13 Jbeta primers. Original handling: The authors later counted 70 million to 85 million unique TCR beta chains, 9.5 million to 11 million of them shared. The method was immunoSEQ multiplex PCR; TCRdb's version includes in-frame clones alone and lacks a portion of them. From that table come the V and J calls and clone size; the DNA was used to work out D and trimming. The sample includes about 130,000 clones, about four fifths seen only once; the top ten take 11%. As for this clone: Its matching antigen is unknown.

Per the germline V gene, CDR1 is GTSNPN and CDR2 is SVGIG (reference sequence). Trimming stripped 0 bases from V and 2 bases from J, with 8 bases between. The CDR3 contains 13 residues. Study results and limitations: Sequences of the TCR beta chain were said to predict the HLA-A and HLA-B alleles of most subjects accurately. A likely sequencing artifact accounted for one observed cluster of highly shared sequence variants. Of the V segments, some could not be distinguished, including TRBV6-2 and TRBV6-3, and were excluded.

The sequencing sample was made of PBMCs. The TCR sequence derives from a male donor in good health and CMV-seropositive. J is TRBJ2-7 and V is TRBV30, with D unresolved. The CDR3 region has the DNA TGTGCCTGGAGTGTAATGGCAGCCTACGAGCAGTACTTC. Translation: CAWSVMAAYEQYF.